A single sample gave rise to the 15 T cell receptor beta chains below, sequenced in a study of T cell responses to AZD1222 COVID-19 vaccine. Measured with immunoSEQ multiplex PCR; TCRdb has only the in-frame clones, and not every one. The sample has about 99,000 clones, around 90% seen once. This material consisted of peripheral blood, taken on day 0 of AZD1222 vaccination. The receptors were gathered from an adult in good health.

This clone was seen a single time. This rearrangement joins TRBV7-6 to TRBJ1-1; TRBD1 might be the D (5 bases). The V and J ends lost 5 bases and 4 bases respectively, with 11 bases between them. Germline values: CDR1 SGHVS, CDR2 FNYEAQ. The CDR3 is made up of 13 amino acids. The CDR3 DNA reads TGTGCCAGCAGCAGAAAAGGGGCCACTGAAGCTTTCTTT. Translated: CASSRKGATEAFF.

The genes are TRBV7-9 and TRBJ1-5; 9 nucleotides align to TRBD1. V dropped 0 bases and J dropped 4; count of bases not matched to a gene: 7. The CDR3 is 17 residues long. Germline V gives CDR1 SEHNR, CDR2 FQNEAQ (reference sequence). The CDR3 nucleotides read TGTGCCAGCAGCTTAGCCGTGGGACAGGGTTGGAATCAGCCCCAGCATTTT. It codes for CASSLAVGQGWNQPQHF.

The chain recombines TRBV4-1 with TRBJ1-1; perhaps TRBD1 as D (5 bases). The CDR3 consists of 14 residues. Per germline, CDR1 MGHRA and CDR2 YSYEKL. V was shortened by 6 bases and J by 4 bases, with 15 bases between the two germline ends. CDR3 residues: CASSLMSGPTEAFF. CDR3 sequence (DNA): TGCGCCAGCAGTCTTATGTCGGGGCCCACTGAAGCTTTCTTT.

A few counts support this clone. The chain recombines TRBV5-5 with TRBJ1-4; D ambiguous. The germline V gene encodes CDR1 SGHKS and CDR2 YYEKEE (reference sequence). The ends were cut back, 0 bases at V and 0 bases at J, with 9 bases in the middle. CDR3 size: 16 residues. CDR3 nucleotide sequence: TGTGCCAGCAGCTTGGAGCGGAGACCAACTAATGAAAAACTGTTTTTT. Translation gives CASSLERRPTNEKLFF.

The chain uses TRBV24-1 and TRBJ2-4; D gene unclear. CDR1 and CDR2 (germline): KGHDR, SFDVKD. The CDR3 has 14 amino acids. The germline V and J ends were trimmed by 4 bases and 4 bases, with 10 bases remaining between them. CDR3 amino acids: CATSEGGFKNIQYF. The CDR3 nucleotides read TGTGCCACCAGTGAGGGTGGTTTTAAAAACATTCAGTACTTC.

The chain is built from TRBV4-3 and TRBJ1-2; no clear D gene. Germline CDR1 is LGHNA and CDR2 is YSLEER. The CDR3 runs to 15 residues. The V gene lost 4 bases and the J gene lost 0 bases, with 12 bases spanning the gap. CDR3 sequence reads: CASSLTRVTNYGYTF. The CDR3 DNA follows: TGCGCCAGCAGCCTCACGCGGGTTACTAACTATGGCTACACCTTC.

This chain connects TRBV6-1 to TRBJ2-2, with D maybe TRBD1 (5 bases). CDR3 length: 17 residues. With 4 bases removed from V and 0 bases from J, the gap between germline ends came to 15 bases. Germline V gene data show CDR1 as MNHNS and CDR2 as SASEGT. In nucleotides, the CDR3 is TGTGCCAGCAGTGGTCAGGGCCCCTCGACGAACACCGGGGAGCTGTTTTTT. It codes for CASSGQGPSTNTGELFF.

The genes are TRBV27 and TRBJ1-1; D unclear. CDR1 and CDR2 (germline): MNHEY, SMNVEV (reference sequence). The CDR3 length is 13 residues. The ends were cut back, 0 bases at V and 10 bases at J, with 12 bases in the middle. The chain's CDR3 is CASSLSGAAGAFF. The CDR3 DNA reads as TGTGCCAGCAGTTTATCGGGCGCGGCCGGAGCTTTCTTT.

The V call is TRBV15, the J call TRBJ2-3, with 7 bases aligning to TRBD1. The V gene end was trimmed by 8 bases and the J gene end by 2 bases; junction bases not matched to a gene: 7. Germline V gene lookup returns CDR1 LNHNV and CDR2 YYDKDF (reference sequence). The length of the CDR3 is 14 residues. The chain's CDR3 is CATQQQGVTDTQYF. The CDR3 nucleotides are TGTGCCACCCAGCAGCAGGGGGTCACAGATACGCAGTATTTT. Drawing the rest from reference TRBV15 and TRBJ2-3, the complete variable domain is DAMVIQNPRYQVTQFGKPVTLSCSQTLNHNVMYWYQQKSSQAPKLLFHYYDKDFNNEADTPDNFQSRRPNTSFCFLDIRSPGLGDTAMYLCATQQQGVTDTQYFGPGTRLTVL.

This chain connects TRBV6-5 to TRBJ1-2; 10 bases are a match to TRBD1. V lost 6 bases to trimming and J lost 4 bases; unmatched junction nucleotides: 5. Per the germline V gene, CDR1 is MNHEY and CDR2 is SVGAGI. The CDR3 contains 14 residues. The CDR3 region has the DNA TGTGCCAGCAGGCGGACAGGGGGACGCTATGGCTACACCTTC. Translated, it gives CASRRTGGRYGYTF.

The gene calls are TRBV6-5 and TRBJ1-1; D ambiguous. V was shortened by 2 bases and J by 5 bases, with 12 bases between the two germline ends. This CDR3 has 14 residues. CDR1 and CDR2 (germline): MNHEY, SVGAGI. DNA for the CDR3: TGTGCCAGCAGTTACGTGGGTGGGTTAACTGAAGCTTTCTTT. It translates to CASSYVGGLTEAFF.

This chain joins TRBV2 and TRBJ1-1, with D unresolved. Between the trimmed V and J ends, which lost 6 bases and 2 bases, there was a span of 13 bases. The CDR3 length is 14 residues. Germline assignment: CDR1 SNHLY and CDR2 FYNNEI. In DNA, the CDR3 is TGTGCCAGCAGCAACCGGGCCACCAACACTGAAGCTTTCTTT. Encoded protein: CASSNRATNTEAFF.

This chain uses TRBV27 with TRBJ2-2, with 8 positions matching TRBD2. V trimming: 4 bases; J trimming: 6 bases; junction bases outside the gene matches: 4. Looked up from germline, CDR1 is MNHEY and CDR2 is SMNVEV (reference sequence). CDR3 length: 14 residues. The chain's CDR3 is CASSSGTSAGELFF. In DNA, the CDR3 is TGTGCCAGCAGTTCCGGGACTAGTGCCGGGGAGCTGTTTTTT.

The sample holds one count of this clone. The chain employs TRBV4-1 and TRBJ1-1; D remains unclear. CDR3 length: 15 residues. The germline V and J ends were trimmed by 3 bases and 6 bases, with 17 bases remaining between them. From germline, CDR1 is MGHRA and CDR2 YSYEKL. The CDR3 reads CASSHPVGNLPEAFF. CDR3 in DNA: TGCGCCAGCAGCCACCCCGTCGGGAATTTGCCTGAAGCTTTCTTT.

The rearrangement uses TRBV6-2 or TRBV6-3 and TRBJ2-3; D gene ambiguous. The V gene's germline CDR1 is MNHEY and CDR2 SVGEGT. The CDR3 totals 14 residues. V shed 5 bases and J shed 0 bases, with 9 bases lying between them. The DNA of the CDR3 is TGTGCCAGCAGTGACCTAGGGAGCACAGATACGCAGTATTTT. Amino acids: CASSDLGSTDTQYF.